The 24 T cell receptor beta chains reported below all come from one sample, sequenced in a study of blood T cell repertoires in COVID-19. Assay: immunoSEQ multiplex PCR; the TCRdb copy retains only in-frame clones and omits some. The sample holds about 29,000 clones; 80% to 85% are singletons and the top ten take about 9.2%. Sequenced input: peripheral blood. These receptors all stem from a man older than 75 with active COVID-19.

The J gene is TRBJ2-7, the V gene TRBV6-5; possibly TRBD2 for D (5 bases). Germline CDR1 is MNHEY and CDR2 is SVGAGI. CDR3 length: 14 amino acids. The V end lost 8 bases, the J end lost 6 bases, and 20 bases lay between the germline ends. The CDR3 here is CASSPPGKASEQYF. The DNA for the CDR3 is TGTGCCAGCTCCCCGCCCGGGAAAGCCTCCGAGCAGTACTTC.

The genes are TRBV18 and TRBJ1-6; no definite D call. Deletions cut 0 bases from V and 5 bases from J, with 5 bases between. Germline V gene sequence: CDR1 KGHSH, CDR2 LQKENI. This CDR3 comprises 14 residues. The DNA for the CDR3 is TGTGCCAGCTCACCACCGGAGCATAATTCACCCCTCCACTTT. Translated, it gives CASSPPEHNSPLHF.

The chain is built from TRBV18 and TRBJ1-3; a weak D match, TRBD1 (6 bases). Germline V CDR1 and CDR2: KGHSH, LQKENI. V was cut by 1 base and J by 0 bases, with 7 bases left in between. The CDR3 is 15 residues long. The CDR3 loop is CASSPRDNSGNTIYF. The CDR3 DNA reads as TGTGCCAGCTCACCACGGGACAACTCTGGAAACACCATATATTTT.

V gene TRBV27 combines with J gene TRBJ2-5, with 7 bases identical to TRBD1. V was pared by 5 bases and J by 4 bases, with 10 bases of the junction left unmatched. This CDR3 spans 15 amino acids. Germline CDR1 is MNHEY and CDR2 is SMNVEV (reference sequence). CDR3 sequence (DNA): TGTGCCAGCAGTATCCGACAGGGTAGGGGAGAGACCCAGTACTTC. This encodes CASSIRQGRGETQYF.

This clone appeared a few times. DNA of the CDR3: TGTGCCAGCAGCCTGGACAGGGCGAACACTGAAGCTTTCTTT. Translated: CASSLDRANTEAFF. The rearrangement joins TRBV6-5 to TRBJ1-1, with 8 bases identical to TRBD1. V gave up 6 bases and J gave up 1 base; unmatched junction bases: 4. The CDR3 is 14 residues long. Germline CDR1 and CDR2: MNHEY and SVGAGI.

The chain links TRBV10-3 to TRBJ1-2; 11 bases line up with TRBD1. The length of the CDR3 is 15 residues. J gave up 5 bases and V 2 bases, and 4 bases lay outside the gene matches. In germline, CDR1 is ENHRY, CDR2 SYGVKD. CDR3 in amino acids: CAISEGGQGGYGYTF. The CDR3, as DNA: TGTGCCATCAGTGAGGGGGGACAGGGGGGTTATGGCTACACCTTC.

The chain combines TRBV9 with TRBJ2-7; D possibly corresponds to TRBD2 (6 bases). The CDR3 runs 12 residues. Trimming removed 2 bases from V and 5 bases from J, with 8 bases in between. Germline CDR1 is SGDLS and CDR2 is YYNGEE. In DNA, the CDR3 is TGTGCCAGCAGCGTCTCGGGGGACGAGCAGTACTTC. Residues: CASSVSGDEQYF.

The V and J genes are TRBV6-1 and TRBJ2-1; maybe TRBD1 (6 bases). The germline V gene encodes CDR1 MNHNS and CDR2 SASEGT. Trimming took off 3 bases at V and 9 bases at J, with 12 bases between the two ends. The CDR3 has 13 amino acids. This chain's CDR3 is CASSEAGVGEQFF. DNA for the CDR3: TGTGCCAGCAGTGAGGCAGGGGTGGGTGAGCAGTTCTTC.

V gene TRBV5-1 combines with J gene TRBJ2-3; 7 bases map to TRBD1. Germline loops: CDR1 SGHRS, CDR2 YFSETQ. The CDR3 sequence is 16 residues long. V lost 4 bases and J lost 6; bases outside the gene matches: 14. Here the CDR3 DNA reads TGCGCCAGCAGCGCACCTAGGGACAGCACTGGGGATACGCAGTATTTT. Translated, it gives CASSAPRDSTGDTQYF. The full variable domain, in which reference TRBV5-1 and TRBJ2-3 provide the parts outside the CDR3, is KAGVTQTPRYLIKTRGQQVTLSCSPISGHRSVSWYQQTPGQGLQFLFEYFSETQRNKGNFPGRFSGRQFSNSRSEMNVSTLELGDSALYLCASSAPRDSTGDTQYFGPGTRLTVL.

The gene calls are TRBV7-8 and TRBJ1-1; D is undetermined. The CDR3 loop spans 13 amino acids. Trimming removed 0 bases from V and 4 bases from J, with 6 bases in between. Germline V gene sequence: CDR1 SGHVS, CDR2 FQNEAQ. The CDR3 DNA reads TGTGCCAGCAGCTTAGCGCTGAGCACTGAAGCTTTCTTT. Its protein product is CASSLALSTEAFF.

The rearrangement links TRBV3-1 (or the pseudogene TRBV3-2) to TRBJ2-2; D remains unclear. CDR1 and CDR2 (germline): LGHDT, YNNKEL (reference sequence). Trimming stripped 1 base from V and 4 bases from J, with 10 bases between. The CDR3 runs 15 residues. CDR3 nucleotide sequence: TGTGCCAGCAGCCAAGGTGGAAGGAGCACCGGGGAGCTGTTTTTT. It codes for CASSQGGRSTGELFF.

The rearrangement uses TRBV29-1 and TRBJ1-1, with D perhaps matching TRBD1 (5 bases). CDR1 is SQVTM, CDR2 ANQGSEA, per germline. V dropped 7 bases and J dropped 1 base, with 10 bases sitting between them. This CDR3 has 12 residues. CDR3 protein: CSGGRQNTEAFF. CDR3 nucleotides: TGCAGCGGGGGCAGACAGAACACTGAAGCTTTCTTT.

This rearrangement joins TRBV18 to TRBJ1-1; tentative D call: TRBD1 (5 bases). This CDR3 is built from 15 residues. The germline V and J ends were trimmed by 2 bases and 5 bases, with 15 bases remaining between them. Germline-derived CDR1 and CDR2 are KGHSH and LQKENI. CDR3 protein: CASSPTYRGGTEAFF. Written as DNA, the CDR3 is TGTGCCAGCTCACCAACCTATAGGGGTGGGACTGAAGCTTTCTTT.

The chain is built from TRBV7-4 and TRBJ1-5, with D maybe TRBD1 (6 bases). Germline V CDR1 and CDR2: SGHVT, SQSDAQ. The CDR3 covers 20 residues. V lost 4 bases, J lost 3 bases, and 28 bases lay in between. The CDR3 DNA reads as TGTGCCAGCAGCTCTCTCCTGTGGGTAACGATGGGGGCCCCCAATCAGCCCCAGCATTTT. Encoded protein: CASSSLLWVTMGAPNQPQHF.

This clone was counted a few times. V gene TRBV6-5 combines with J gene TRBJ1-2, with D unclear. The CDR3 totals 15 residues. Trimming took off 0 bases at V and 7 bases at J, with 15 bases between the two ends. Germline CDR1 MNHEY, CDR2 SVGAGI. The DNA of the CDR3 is TGTGCCAGCAGTTACTCCGCCGATTATAGAGGTGGCTACACCTTC. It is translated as CASSYSADYRGGYTF.

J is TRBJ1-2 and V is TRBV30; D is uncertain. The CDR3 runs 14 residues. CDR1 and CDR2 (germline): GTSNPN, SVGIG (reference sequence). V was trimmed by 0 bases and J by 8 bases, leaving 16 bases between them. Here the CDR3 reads CAWSVTSLSSGYTF. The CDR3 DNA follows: TGTGCCTGGAGTGTAACTTCTCTCTCTAGCGGCTACACCTTC.

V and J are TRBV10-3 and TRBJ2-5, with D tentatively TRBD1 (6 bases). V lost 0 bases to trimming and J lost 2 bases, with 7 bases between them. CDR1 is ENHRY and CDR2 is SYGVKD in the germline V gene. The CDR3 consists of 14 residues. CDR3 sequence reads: CAISESQGQETQYF. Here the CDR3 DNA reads TGTGCCATCAGTGAGTCACAGGGACAAGAGACCCAGTACTTC.

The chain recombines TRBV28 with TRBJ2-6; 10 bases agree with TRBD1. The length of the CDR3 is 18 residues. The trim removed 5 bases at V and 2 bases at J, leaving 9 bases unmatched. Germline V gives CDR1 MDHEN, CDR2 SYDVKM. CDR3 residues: CASSKNTGTGAGANVLTF. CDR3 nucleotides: TGTGCCAGCAGTAAAAACACCGGGACAGGGGCTGGGGCCAACGTCCTGACTTTC. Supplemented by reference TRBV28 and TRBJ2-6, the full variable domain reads DVKVTQSSRYLVKRTGEKVFLECVQDMDHENMFWYRQDPGLGLRLIYFSYDVKMKEKGDIPEGYSVSREKKERFSLILESASTNQTSMYLCASSKNTGTGAGANVLTFGAGSRLTVL.

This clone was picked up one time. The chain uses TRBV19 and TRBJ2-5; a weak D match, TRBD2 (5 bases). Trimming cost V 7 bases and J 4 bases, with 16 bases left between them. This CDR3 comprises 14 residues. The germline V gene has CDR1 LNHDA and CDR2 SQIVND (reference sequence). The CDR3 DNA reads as TGTGCCAGTAAGCCAGGTACGGGATCAGAGACCCAGTACTTC. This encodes CASKPGTGSETQYF.

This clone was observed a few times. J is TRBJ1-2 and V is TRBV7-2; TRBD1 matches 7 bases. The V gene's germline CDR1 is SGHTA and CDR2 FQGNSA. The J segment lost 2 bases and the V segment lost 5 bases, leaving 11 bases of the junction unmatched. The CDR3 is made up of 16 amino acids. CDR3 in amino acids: CASSPLGDSQNYGYTF. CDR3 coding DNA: TGTGCCAGCAGCCCCTTGGGGGACAGCCAGAACTATGGCTACACCTTC.

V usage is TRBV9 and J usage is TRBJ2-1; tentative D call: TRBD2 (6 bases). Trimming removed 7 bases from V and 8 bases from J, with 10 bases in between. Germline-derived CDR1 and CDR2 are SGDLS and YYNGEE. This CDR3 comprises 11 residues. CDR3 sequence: CASARRDEQFF. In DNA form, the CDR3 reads TGTGCCAGCGCCCGGAGGGATGAGCAGTTCTTC.

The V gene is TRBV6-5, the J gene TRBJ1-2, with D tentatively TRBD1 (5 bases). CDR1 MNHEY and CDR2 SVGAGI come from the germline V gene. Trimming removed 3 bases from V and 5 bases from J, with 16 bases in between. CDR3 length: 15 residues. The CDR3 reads CASSYSRQGGYGYTF. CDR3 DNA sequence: TGTGCCAGCAGTTATAGTAGGCAGGGAGGGTATGGCTACACCTTC.

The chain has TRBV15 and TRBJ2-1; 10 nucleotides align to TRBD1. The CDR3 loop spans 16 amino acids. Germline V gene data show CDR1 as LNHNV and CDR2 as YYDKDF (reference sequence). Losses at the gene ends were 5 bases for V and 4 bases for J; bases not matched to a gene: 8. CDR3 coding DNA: TGTGCCACCAGCCCTCGGTCGGGACAGGGGTACAATGAGCAGTTCTTC. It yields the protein CATSPRSGQGYNEQFF.

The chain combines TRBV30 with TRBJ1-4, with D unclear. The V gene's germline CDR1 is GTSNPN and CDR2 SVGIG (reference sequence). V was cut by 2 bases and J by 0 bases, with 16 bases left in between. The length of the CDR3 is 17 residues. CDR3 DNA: TGTGCCTGGAGTCCCGTGGCTAGGAGATCAACTAATGAAAAACTGTTTTTT. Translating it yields CAWSPVARRSTNEKLFF.